This T cell receptor (beta chain) emerged from a study of T-cell reconstitution after alpha-beta-depleted transplantation in children. General observations from the study: Newly produced T cells mostly accounted for T-cell counts and diversity one year post-transplant. Diversity of TCRbeta at day 60 was high in some patients, arising from surviving recipient T cells and thymic progenitors. It was reported that alpha-beta T cells came from several hundred expanded graft clones (about two months after transplant).

A note on this clonotype: Its antigen is not known.

From germline, CDR1 is MDHEN and CDR2 SYDVKM. With 5 bases clipped from V and 5 bases from J, the junction kept 12 bases outside the gene matches. This CDR3 has 17 amino acids. Unique molecular identifiers were incorporated into the prepared TCRbeta library. TCRdb re-called the PCR reads with MiXCR, one entry per CDR3 protein. The sample lists about 490,000 distinct CDR3 sequences; 10% were seen once. Sequencing was performed on PBMCs, taken before TCRalphabeta/CD19-depleted stem cell transplant. This chain uses TRBV28 with TRBJ2-1, with 10 bases matching TRBD2. This TCR came from a child aged 2-15 years with inherited bone marrow failure, due to receive a stem cell transplant. CDR3 bases: TGTGCCAGCAGTGACGGACTAGCGGTCCCCTATGACAATGAGCAGTTCTTC. Translated: CASSDGLAVPYDNEQFF.